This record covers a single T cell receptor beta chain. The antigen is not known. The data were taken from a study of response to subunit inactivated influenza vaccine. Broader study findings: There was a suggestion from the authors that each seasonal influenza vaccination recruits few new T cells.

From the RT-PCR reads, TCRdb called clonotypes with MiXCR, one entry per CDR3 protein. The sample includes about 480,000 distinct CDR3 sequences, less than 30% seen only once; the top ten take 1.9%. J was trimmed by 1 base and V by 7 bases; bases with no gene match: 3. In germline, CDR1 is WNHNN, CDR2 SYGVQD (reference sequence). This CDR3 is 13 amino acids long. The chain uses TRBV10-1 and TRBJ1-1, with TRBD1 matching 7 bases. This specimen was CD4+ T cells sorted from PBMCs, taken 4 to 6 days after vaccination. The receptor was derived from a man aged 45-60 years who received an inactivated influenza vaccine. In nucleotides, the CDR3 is TGCGCCAGCAAACAGGGGACGAACACTGAAGCTTTCTTT. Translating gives CASKQGTNTEAFF.